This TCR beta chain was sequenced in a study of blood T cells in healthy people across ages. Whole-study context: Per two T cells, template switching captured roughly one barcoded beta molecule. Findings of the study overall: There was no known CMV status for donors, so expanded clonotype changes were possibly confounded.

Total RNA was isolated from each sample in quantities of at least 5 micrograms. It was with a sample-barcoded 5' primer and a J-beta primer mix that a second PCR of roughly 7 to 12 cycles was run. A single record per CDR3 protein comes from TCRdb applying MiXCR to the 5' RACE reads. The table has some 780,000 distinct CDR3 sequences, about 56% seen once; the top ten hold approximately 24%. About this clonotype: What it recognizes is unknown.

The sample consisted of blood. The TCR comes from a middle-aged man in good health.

CDR3 region: CASSVSTSVYEQYF. CDR3 DNA sequence: TGTGCCAGCAGCGTCTCCACTAGCGTCTACGAGCAGTACTTC. This chain connects TRBV9 to TRBJ2-7; 7 nucleotides agree with TRBD2. J gave up 3 bases and V 2 bases, and 5 bases lay outside the gene matches. This CDR3 has 14 amino acids. Germline CDR1 reads SGDLS; CDR2 reads YYNGEE.